The subject of this entry is one TCR beta chain. As yet, its antigen is unknown. A patient was excluded if there was uncontrolled infection, other autoimmune disease, pregnancy or lactation. Clinical symptoms, serum thyroxine and TRAb, thyroid ultrasound and orbital computed tomography were used for the diagnoses. This entry is derived from a study of T cells in Graves' hyperthyroidism and ophthalmopathy. Study-wide findings and caveats: In the blood, most expanded thyroid clonotypes above 0.001 appeared as well. Ophthalmopathy was identified by the model a median about seven months ahead of onset.

Deletions cut 6 bases from V and 8 bases from J, with 16 bases between. Germline V CDR1 and CDR2: ENHRY, SYGVKD. This CDR3 is built from 13 residues. Researchers took RNA transcripts and amplified the TCR beta CDR3 regions from them. RT-PCR in the first round (using the HTBI primer set) targeted the TCR CDR3. MiXCR was run by TCRdb on the multiplex PCR reads, yielding one entry per CDR3 protein. Of approximately 510,000 distinct CDR3 sequences in the sample, 46% were seen once. The sample taken for sequencing was peripheral blood or thyroid tissue (not recorded which). This clonotype was sampled from an adult woman with Graves' disease, either hyperthyroidism or ophthalmopathy (not recorded which). V is TRBV10-3 and J is TRBJ1-2; maybe TRBD1 (5 bases). The CDR3 loop is CAISPGLAGGYTF. The DNA for the CDR3 is TGTGCCATCAGCCCGGGACTAGCGGGAGGCTACACCTTC.